This is a list of T cell receptor beta chains from one sample in a study of T cells expressing NK-cell markers. TCRdb reworked the 5' RACE reads into one entry per CDR3 protein, no DNA. The sample has roughly 350,000 distinct CDR3 sequences. Specimen: blood T cells: a sorted CD56 or NKG2C T cell subset, CD4+ or CD8+ T cells, or bulk PBMC T cells (not recorded which). Source of these receptors: a man aged 18-70 years in good health. CDR3s include the opening cysteine and the closing phenylalanine or tryptophan. Fields, in order: CDR3 protein, J gene, V gene.

CDR3aa: CASSFLRGTTDTQYF; j_gene: TRBJ2-3; v_gene: TRBV12-3/TRBV12-4
CDR3aa: CASSPLAGKNEQYF; j_gene: TRBJ2-7; v_gene: TRBV3-1
CDR3aa: CASSLFGGQVPGEQYF; j_gene: TRBJ2-7; v_gene: TRBV5-6
CDR3aa: CASSPTPGTNSPLHF; j_gene: TRBJ1-6; v_gene: TRBV18
CDR3aa: CASSLGDRGLSPLHF; j_gene: TRBJ1-6; v_gene: TRBV28
CDR3aa: CSAPVVQGVGNEQFF; j_gene: TRBJ2-1; v_gene: TRBV20-1
CDR3aa: CASSPHTGRYGEKLFF; j_gene: TRBJ1-4; v_gene: TRBV7-8
CDR3aa: CASSLWIPSIGGELFF; j_gene: TRBJ2-2; v_gene: TRBV7-6
CDR3aa: CASSVGLSGGAGRITDTQYF; j_gene: TRBJ2-3; v_gene: TRBV9
CDR3aa: CAPKGPDKKGLSYEQYF; j_gene: TRBJ2-7; v_gene: TRBV24-1
CDR3aa: CASSLIENTEAFF; j_gene: TRBJ1-1; v_gene: TRBV7-8
CDR3aa: CASSYPARNQPQHF; j_gene: TRBJ1-5; v_gene: TRBV6-5
CDR3aa: CASRDRVRLTGELFF; j_gene: TRBJ2-2; v_gene: TRBV10-1
CDR3aa: CASSLEGPGVVTQYF; j_gene: TRBJ2-3; v_gene: TRBV7-6
CDR3aa: CASSPGGNRGYTDTQYF; j_gene: TRBJ2-3; v_gene: TRBV11-2
CDR3aa: CASSPQDGYEQYF; j_gene: TRBJ2-7; v_gene: TRBV18
CDR3aa: CASSPGRQGGYGYTF; j_gene: TRBJ1-2; v_gene: TRBV5-1
CDR3aa: CASSIPGPKVNQPQHF; j_gene: TRBJ1-5; v_gene: TRBV5-1
CDR3aa: CASSSRTSGETQYF; j_gene: TRBJ2-5; v_gene: TRBV7-9
CDR3aa: CAWISGANTGELFF; j_gene: TRBJ2-2; v_gene: TRBV30
CDR3aa: CASSYRAASNEQFF; j_gene: TRBJ2-1; v_gene: TRBV7-9
CDR3aa: CASTGTGSFANYGYTF; j_gene: TRBJ1-2; v_gene: TRBV7-2
CDR3aa: CASSITGHYEQYF; j_gene: TRBJ2-7; v_gene: TRBV19
CDR3aa: CATGGYNQPQHF; j_gene: TRBJ1-5; v_gene: TRBV6-2/TRBV6-3
CDR3aa: CASSQVAWDTAFF; j_gene: TRBJ1-1; v_gene: TRBV4-1
CDR3aa: CASTPGGGRQETQYF; j_gene: TRBJ2-5; v_gene: TRBV2
CDR3aa: CASSWGGSFSPRTDTQYF; j_gene: TRBJ2-3; v_gene: TRBV5-1
CDR3aa: CASSPLMNTIYF; j_gene: TRBJ1-3; v_gene: TRBV7-8
CDR3aa: CSASGSRGFHEQYF; j_gene: TRBJ2-7; v_gene: TRBV20-1
CDR3aa: CAQGRRGIYNEQFF; j_gene: TRBJ2-1; v_gene: TRBV30
CDR3aa: CASSQVGGFGRNTEAFF; j_gene: TRBJ1-1; v_gene: TRBV4-1
CDR3aa: CASNSPGTRTTNNYNEQFF; j_gene: TRBJ2-1; v_gene: TRBV11-2
CDR3aa: CASSLGGTSGTDTQYF; j_gene: TRBJ2-3; v_gene: TRBV5-5
CDR3aa: CAISGQNSNQPQHF; j_gene: TRBJ1-5; v_gene: TRBV10-3
CDR3aa: CASRSSGSTYNEQFF; j_gene: TRBJ2-1; v_gene: TRBV5-1